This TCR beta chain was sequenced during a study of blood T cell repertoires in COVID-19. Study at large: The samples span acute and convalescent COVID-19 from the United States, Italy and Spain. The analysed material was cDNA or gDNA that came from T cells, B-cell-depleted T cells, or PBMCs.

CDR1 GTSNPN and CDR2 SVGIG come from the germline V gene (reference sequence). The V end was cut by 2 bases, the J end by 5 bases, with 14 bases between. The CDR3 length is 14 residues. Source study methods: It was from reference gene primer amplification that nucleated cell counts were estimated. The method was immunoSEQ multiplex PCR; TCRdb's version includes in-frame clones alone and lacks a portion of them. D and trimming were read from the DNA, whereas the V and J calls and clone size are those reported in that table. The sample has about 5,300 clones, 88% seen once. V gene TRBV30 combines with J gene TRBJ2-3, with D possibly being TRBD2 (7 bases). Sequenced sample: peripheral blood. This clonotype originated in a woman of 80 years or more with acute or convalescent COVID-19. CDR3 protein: CAWSLGGGGDTQYF. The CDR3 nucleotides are TGTGCCTGGAGTTTGGGGGGGGGCGGAGATACGCAGTATTTT.